This is a list of T cell receptor beta chains from one sample in a study of beta chain features in type 1 diabetes. The assay was immunoSEQ multiplex PCR, and TCRdb's table has in-frame clones only and misses some. The table has 900,000 or so clones, roughly 15% seen once; the top ten hold around 0.02%. Sample: naive CD4+ T cells from blood. The source of these receptors is a woman younger than 30 in good health. Both conserved end residues are part of each CDR3. A D gene is named only where the DNA matches it firmly. Rows give clone size only sometimes, using once, few, many, or a class for an expanded clone.

size	D	V	J	DNA	CDR3
few	TRBD1	TRBV7-8	TRBJ2-7	TGTGCCAGCAGCTACAATTCCGGGACAGAGATCTCCGAGCAGTACTTC	CASSYNSGTEISEQYF
NA	TRBD1	TRBV5-1	TRBJ1-2	TGCGCCAGCAGCCTAGGACAGGGGGCTTCTGGCTACACCTTC	CASSLGQGASGYTF
NA	NA	TRBV7-8	TRBJ2-1	TGTGCCAGCAGCCTTAAGCGGGTGGGGTTCAATGAGCAGTTCTTC	CASSLKRVGFNEQFF
few	TRBD1	TRBV7-9	TRBJ2-1	TGTGCCAGCAGCTTAGCGGGGACAGGGATGTGGAATGAGCAGTTCTTC	CASSLAGTGMWNEQFF
NA	TRBD2	TRBV6-5	TRBJ2-1	TGTGCCAGCAGGGCTAGCGGGAGTCTAGGGGAGCAGTTCTTC	CASRASGSLGEQFF
few	TRBD2	TRBV10-3	TRBJ2-1	TGTGCCACCAGCGACGGACTAGACTACAATGAGCAGTTCTTC	CATSDGLDYNEQFF
few	TRBD2	TRBV29-1	TRBJ2-3	TGCAGCGTTTTGGGCCTAGCGGGAGGCACAGATACGCAGTATTTT	CSVLGLAGGTDTQYF
few	NA	TRBV5-8	TRBJ2-5	TGTGCCAGCAGCTTACCAGGGACCCAGTACTTC	CASSLPGTQYF
few	TRBD1	TRBV10-3	TRBJ1-4	TGTGCCATCAGTGAACGGACAGGGGGGAATGAAAAACTGTTTTTT	CAISERTGGNEKLFF
NA	NA	TRBV9	TRBJ2-2	TGTGCCAGCAGCCATGCCTTGGGGGGGCGACCGAACCCGAACACCGGGGAGCTGTTTTTT	CASSHALGGRPNPNTGELFF
NA	TRBD1	TRBV6-6	TRBJ1-6	TGTGCCAGCAGTCGAGACAGGGAAGGTGCACCCCTCCACTTT	CASSRDREGAPLHF
few	TRBD2	TRBV7-8	TRBJ2-1	TGTGCCAGCAGCTCCCGGACTAGCAATGAGCAGTTCTTC	CASSSRTSNEQFF
NA	NA	TRBV18	TRBJ1-1	TGTGCCAGCTCACCCCTAGACAGGGAAGCTTTCTTT	CASSPLDREAFF
NA	NA	TRBV4-2	TRBJ1-5	TGTGCCAGCAGCCAAGTAGGCAATCAGCCCCAGCATTTT	CASSQVGNQPQHF
few	NA	TRBV6-6	TRBJ1-5	TGTGCCAGCAGTTACGCTGGGAATCAGCCCCAGCATTTT	CASSYAGNQPQHF
NA	TRBD1	TRBV5-4	TRBJ2-6	TGTGCCAGCAGCTCGGGACAGGGGCTTCCTGGGGCCAACGTCCTGACTTTC	CASSSGQGLPGANVLTF
NA	NA	TRBV5-1	TRBJ1-3	TGCGCCAGCAGCGTAACAGGTTATGTTGGAAACACCATATATTTT	CASSVTGYVGNTIYF
NA	TRBD1	TRBV18	TRBJ2-7	TGTGCCAGCTCACTATCCCGGGACAGCTACGAGCAGTACTTC	CASSLSRDSYEQYF
NA	NA	TRBV19	TRBJ2-7	TGTGCCAGTAATAGGATGCACCAAGGTCCCTACGAGCAGTACTTC	CASNRMHQGPYEQYF
few	NA	TRBV20-1	TRBJ2-7	TGCAGTGCTAGAAGTGGGATCGAGCAGTACTTC	CSARSGIEQYF
NA	TRBD1	TRBV10-3	TRBJ2-3	TGTGCCATCAGTCTAGACAGGGGCCCAGGCTATACGCAGTATTTT	CAISLDRGPGYTQYF
few	NA	TRBV28	TRBJ2-6	TGTGCCAGCAGTCTCGGTTCTGGGGCCAACGTCCTGACTTTC	CASSLGSGANVLTF
NA	NA	TRBV18	TRBJ2-4	TGTGCCAGCTCACCACGGAATCCGGCAACGAACATTCAGTACTTC	CASSPRNPATNIQYF
NA	TRBD1	TRBV11-1	TRBJ1-1	TGTGCCAGCAGCTTAGTGGACAGGGCCACTGAAGCTTTCTTT	CASSLVDRATEAFF
NA	NA	TRBV29-1	TRBJ1-2	TGCAGCGTTCAAGGGGTAGACTATGGCTACACCTTC	CSVQGVDYGYTF
few	NA	TRBV15	TRBJ2-3	TGTGCCACCAGCAGACAGGGCTTGACAGATACGCAGTATTTT	CATSRQGLTDTQYF
NA	TRBD2	TRBV10-2	TRBJ2-1	TGCGCCAGCAGTGAGCAACTAGCGGGAGGGCCCGACAATGAGCAGTTCTTC	CASSEQLAGGPDNEQFF
NA	NA	TRBV27	TRBJ1-2	TGTGCCAGCAGTTTAGGTGGCGCAAGTCTAATCTCTGGCTACACCTTC	CASSLGGASLISGYTF
NA	TRBD2	TRBV27	TRBJ2-1	TGTGCCAGCAGTCCTCAGGGATTGACTAGCGGGAGCCACAATGAGCAGTTCTTC	CASSPQGLTSGSHNEQFF
few	NA	TRBV4-2	TRBJ2-7	TGTGCCAGCAGCCAAGACTTTTCCTACGAGCAGTACTTC	CASSQDFSYEQYF
NA	NA	TRBV7-3	TRBJ2-7	TGTGCCAGCAGCCTGAACGTGGGGGCGACCTACGAGCAGTACTTC	CASSLNVGATYEQYF
few	NA	TRBV18	TRBJ2-5	TGTGCCAGCTCACCTACGCTGGTAGAGACCCAGTACTTC	CASSPTLVETQYF